This T cell receptor beta chain was captured in a study of blood T cells in healthy people across ages. Notes on the study in general: Total diversity from one million sequenced T cells was likely underestimated.

Through a sample-barcoded 5' primer and a J-beta primer mix, a second PCR was run for about 6 to 11 cycles. MiXCR, run by TCRdb on the 5' RACE reads, gives a single entry per CDR3 protein. The sample lists 660,000 or so distinct CDR3 sequences; around 54% were seen once. Donors each provided about 9.5 milliliters of peripheral blood. This clonotype was detected only once. Its antigen is unidentified. This CDR3 contains 14 residues. Germline CDR1 reads DFQATT; CDR2 reads SNEGSKA (reference sequence). V was cut by 3 bases and J by 10 bases, with 19 bases left in between. The source of this sequence is a man aged 55 to 70 in good health. This chain links TRBV20-1 with TRBJ2-1, with D tentatively TRBD2 (6 bases). Sequenced input: blood. The CDR3 loop reads CSARVGGWGDEQFF. For the CDR3, the DNA is TGCAGTGCTAGGGTGGGAGGTTGGGGAGACGAGCAGTTCTTC.